The clone carrying this TCR beta chain was recorded only once. At one end, the junction sequence differs from germline, possibly due to a read error. This entry belongs to a study of blood T cells in healthy people across ages. About the study: Per two T cells, about one barcoded beta molecule was captured through template switching.

Primed by a sample-barcoded 5' primer and a J-beta primer mix, a second PCR proceeded for about 7 to 11 cycles. TCRdb called the 5' RACE reads again in MiXCR, with one record for every CDR3 protein. The sample records about 1.5 million distinct CDR3 sequences, 35% to 45% being singletons. The specimen was blood. This TCR came from a woman aged 18-29 years in good health.

In DNA, the CDR3 is TGTGCCGGCAGCTTAGGGTCTAGGATCAATGAGCAGTTCTTC. Encoded protein: CAGSLGSRINEQFF. The genes are TRBV7-2 and TRBJ2-1, with D unresolved. The CDR3 consists of 14 residues. Per the germline V gene, CDR1 is SGHTA and CDR2 is FQGNSA.